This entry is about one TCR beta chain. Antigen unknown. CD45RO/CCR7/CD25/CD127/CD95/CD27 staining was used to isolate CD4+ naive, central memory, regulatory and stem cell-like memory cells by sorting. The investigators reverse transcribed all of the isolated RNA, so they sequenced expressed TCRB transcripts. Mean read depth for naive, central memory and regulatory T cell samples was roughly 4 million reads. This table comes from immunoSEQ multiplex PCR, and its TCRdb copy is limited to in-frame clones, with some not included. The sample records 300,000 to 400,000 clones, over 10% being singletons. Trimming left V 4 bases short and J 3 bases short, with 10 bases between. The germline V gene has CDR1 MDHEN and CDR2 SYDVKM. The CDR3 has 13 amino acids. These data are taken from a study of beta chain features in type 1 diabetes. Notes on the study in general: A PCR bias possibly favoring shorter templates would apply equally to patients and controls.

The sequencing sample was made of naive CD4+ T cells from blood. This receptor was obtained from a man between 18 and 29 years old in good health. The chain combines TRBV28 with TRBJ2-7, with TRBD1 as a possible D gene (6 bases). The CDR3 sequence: CASSSGTSYEQYF. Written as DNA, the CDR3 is TGTGCCAGCAGTTCCGGGACAAGCTACGAGCAGTACTTC.